These 31 T cell receptor beta chains were all obtained from the same sample, sequenced in a study of high-grade serous ovarian cancer treatment subgroups. TCRdb keeps only in-frame clones here, not all; method: immunoSEQ multiplex PCR. The data contain under 8,000 clones, about four fifths of them singletons. The tumor samples were collected prior to definitive surgery or chemotherapy. Sequenced sample: tumor tissue. The receptors shown here come from a human donor with high-grade serous ovarian cancer.

This clone has more than one count but fewer than ten. This chain uses TRBV10-2 with TRBJ1-4; D gene uncertain. Germline V gives CDR1 WSHSY, CDR2 SAAADI. The CDR3 extends over 16 amino acids. Between the trimmed V and J ends, which lost 1 base and 3 bases, there was a span of 12 bases. CDR3 sequence reads: CASSELTAGSNEKLFF. The CDR3 nucleotides read TGCGCCAGCAGTGAGTTGACCGCAGGATCTAATGAAAAACTGTTTTTT.

This clone was recorded only once. V gene TRBV14 combines with J gene TRBJ2-1; D uncertain. The CDR3 extends over 15 amino acids. Trimming removed 2 bases from V and 2 bases from J, with 10 bases in between. CDR1 and CDR2 (germline): SGHDN, FVKESK. The CDR3 bases are TGTGCCAGCAGCCAACTGGGGTTACCCTACAATGAGCAGTTCTTC. It yields the protein CASSQLGLPYNEQFF.

This clone was detected once. The chain employs TRBV6-5 and TRBJ1-1; the D is unclear. In germline, CDR1 is MNHEY, CDR2 SVGAGI. The CDR3 loop spans 15 amino acids. Trimming took 0 bases from V and 0 from J, leaving 8 bases between them. The CDR3 region has the DNA TGTGCCAGCAGTTACTCGAGTAGCCTGAACACTGAAGCTTTCTTT. This encodes CASSYSSSLNTEAFF.

This clone occurred a few times. CDR3 coding DNA: TGTGCCAGCAGGTCTACCACAGTGGGCAATCAGCCCCAGCATTTT. Protein sequence: CASRSTTVGNQPQHF. The chain is built from TRBV7-8 and TRBJ1-5; D is uncertain. This CDR3 contains 15 residues. Looked up from germline, CDR1 is SGHVS and CDR2 is FQNEAQ. Trimming took off 6 bases at V and 2 bases at J, with 14 bases between the two ends.

This chain joins TRBV15 and TRBJ1-1; D is unresolved. The CDR3 spans 14 residues. Germline CDR1 LNHNV, CDR2 YYDKDF (reference sequence). Trimming shortened V by 0 bases and J by 5 bases, and 10 bases separated the two germline ends. The CDR3 is CATSRDRQNTEAFF. The CDR3, as DNA: TGTGCCACCAGCAGAGACCGGCAAAATACTGAAGCTTTCTTT.

This chain joins TRBV19 and TRBJ2-2; D unclear. The CDR3 contains 15 residues. The germline V and J ends were trimmed by 5 bases and 5 bases, with 15 bases remaining between them. CDR1 is LNHDA, CDR2 SQIVND, per germline (reference sequence). CDR3 coding DNA: TGTGCCAGTAGTCCCCACCCGGCGGCAACCGGGGAGCTGTTTTTT. Its protein product is CASSPHPAATGELFF. Complete variable domain (other parts from reference TRBV19 and TRBJ2-2): DGGITQSPKYLFRKEGQNVTLSCEQNLNHDAMYWYRQDPGQGLRLIYYSQIVNDFQKGDIAEGYSVSREKKESFPLTVTSAQKNPTAFYLCASSPHPAATGELFFGEGSRLTVL.

The rearrangement uses TRBV5-4 and TRBJ1-1; no definite D call. The CDR3 spans 13 residues. With 0 bases removed from V and 4 bases from J, the gap between germline ends came to 7 bases. Looked up from germline, CDR1 is SGHNT and CDR2 is YYREEE (reference sequence). As DNA, the CDR3 is TGTGCCAGCAGCTTGGGCCCAAGCACTGAAGCTTTCTTT. Its protein product is CASSLGPSTEAFF. The full variable domain, in which reference TRBV5-4 and TRBJ1-1 provide the parts outside the CDR3, is ETGVTQSPTHLIKTRGQQVTLRCSSQSGHNTVSWYQQALGQGPQFIFQYYREEENGRGNFPPRFSGLQFPNYSSELNVNALELDDSALYLCASSLGPSTEAFFGQGTRLTVV.

The chain couples TRBV19 to TRBJ2-7; 9 bases agree with TRBD2. V shed 5 bases and J 2 bases; nucleotides not matched to a gene: 13. Germline V gene sequence: CDR1 LNHDA, CDR2 SQIVND (reference sequence). This CDR3 is 17 amino acids long. The CDR3 nucleotides are TGTGCCAGTAGTGCATTACAGACTAGCGGTTATCCCTACGAGCAGTACTTC. This codes for CASSALQTSGYPYEQYF. The full variable domain, its missing parts supplied by reference TRBV19 and TRBJ2-7, is DGGITQSPKYLFRKEGQNVTLSCEQNLNHDAMYWYRQDPGQGLRLIYYSQIVNDFQKGDIAEGYSVSREKKESFPLTVTSAQKNPTAFYLCASSALQTSGYPYEQYFGPGTRLTVT.

This clone has a single count. V usage is TRBV18 and J usage is TRBJ2-4; no firm D call. The germline CDR1 and CDR2 sequences are KGHSH and LQKENI. Trimming left V 1 base short and J 1 base short, with 5 bases between. This CDR3 contains 14 residues. This CDR3 reads CASSPQSAKNIQYF. CDR3 bases: TGTGCCAGCTCACCACAGAGTGCCAAAAACATTCAGTACTTC.

The CDR3 spells CASSQLGDPNDEQFF. As DNA, the CDR3 is TGCGCCAGCAGCCAATTGGGGGACCCCAACGATGAGCAGTTCTTC. This rearrangement joins TRBV4-3 to TRBJ2-1, with D possibly being TRBD1 or TRBD2 (5 bases each). CDR3 size: 15 residues. Trimming stripped 2 bases from V and 8 bases from J, with 16 bases between. Germline V lookup: CDR1 LGHNA, CDR2 YSLEER.

About this clone: The junction departs from germline at one end; a sequencing error may be responsible. The chain joins TRBV10-3 to TRBJ1-4, with D unclear. The CDR3 is made up of 12 amino acids. CDR1 and CDR2 from the germline V gene are ENHRY and SYGVKD. The CDR3 spells CAISEDREKLLF. The DNA of the CDR3 is TGTGCCATCAGTGAGGATAGAGAAAAACTGCTTTTT.

This clone was seen more than once but under ten times. V is TRBV14 and J is TRBJ1-6; D gene ambiguous. CDR3 length equals 14 residues. V was pared by 3 bases and J by 7 bases, with 10 bases between. Looked up from germline, CDR1 is SGHDN and CDR2 is FVKESK. CDR3 loop: CASSQGRGNSPLHF. The CDR3 coding sequence is TGTGCCAGCAGCCAGGGTAGAGGGAATTCACCCCTCCACTTT.

The gene calls are TRBV27 and TRBJ2-6, with D perhaps matching TRBD1 or TRBD2 (6 bases each). The germline V and J ends were trimmed by 1 base and 4 bases, with 20 bases remaining between them. This CDR3 has 19 residues. Germline CDR1 reads MNHEY; CDR2 reads SMNVEV (reference sequence). The CDR3 coding sequence is TGTGCCAGCAGTTTATTTGGCCAGGGGATTGGAGGGGGGGCCAACGTCCTGACTTTC. It specifies CASSLFGQGIGGGANVLTF.

V usage is TRBV29-1 and J usage is TRBJ2-3; D not certain. The CDR3 spans 13 residues. Germline V gene sequence: CDR1 SQVTM, CDR2 ANQGSEA. V lost 3 bases and J lost 7, with 14 bases in between. The CDR3 coding sequence is TGCAGCGTTGAGGGTGGTCAAACATATACGCAGTATTTT. Its translation: CSVEGGQTYTQYF.

The chain carries TRBV2 and TRBJ1-1; D might be TRBD1 (5 bases). The V and J ends lost 4 bases and 6 bases respectively, with 9 bases between them. Germline-derived CDR1 and CDR2 are SNHLY and FYNNEI. The CDR3 extends over 12 amino acids. CDR3 sequence reads: CASSVGVAEAFF. The DNA of the CDR3 is TGTGCCAGCAGTGTGGGGGTAGCTGAAGCTTTCTTT.

This clone was seen a single time. The rearrangement joins TRBV9 to TRBJ2-7; 12 positions match TRBD2. From germline, CDR1 is SGDLS and CDR2 YYNGEE. V lost 5 bases to trimming and J lost 2 bases; unmatched junction nucleotides: 2. This CDR3 contains 14 residues. The CDR3 nucleotides are TGTGCCAGCAGTCTAGCGGGAGGGCCCTACGAGCAGTACTTC. As protein: CASSLAGGPYEQYF.

The CDR3 bases are TGTGCCAGCACCCCCAAGGTCACAGATACGCAGTATTTT. Translating gives CASTPKVTDTQYF. This rearrangement joins TRBV5-4 to TRBJ2-3; D gene ambiguous. Germline loops: CDR1 SGHNT, CDR2 YYREEE (reference sequence). This CDR3 spans 13 amino acids. The V end lost 6 bases, the J end lost 2 bases, and 10 bases lay between the germline ends.

CDR3 nucleotide sequence: TGTGCCAGCAGAGGCCTAAGGGGGGGGTACTACGAGCAGTACTTC. It specifies CASRGLRGGYYEQYF. V usage is TRBV6-1 and J usage is TRBJ2-7, with a possible D match to TRBD2 (7 bases). The germline CDR1 and CDR2 sequences are MNHNS and SASEGT. Trimming took off 6 bases at V and 3 bases at J, with 18 bases between the two ends. This CDR3 is 15 amino acids long.

This sequence joins TRBV5-1 and TRBJ2-1, with 8 bases identical to TRBD1. This CDR3 has 15 amino acids. Germline loops: CDR1 SGHRS, CDR2 YFSETQ. V lost 0 bases and J lost 6; bases outside the gene matches: 5. CDR3 sequence: CASSLGDRPVNEQFF. In DNA, the CDR3 is TGCGCCAGCAGCTTGGGGGACAGGCCTGTCAATGAGCAGTTCTTC.

The chain uses TRBV6-5 and TRBJ1-1, with a tentative D call TRBD1 (6 bases). Germline CDR1 and CDR2: MNHEY and SVGAGI. CDR3 size: 13 residues. The V gene lost 10 bases and the J gene lost 7 bases, with 19 bases spanning the gap. The CDR3 loop reads CATSMGASIEAFF. The CDR3, as DNA: TGTGCCACAAGCATGGGGGCTTCAATTGAAGCTTTCTTT.

A single count supports this clone. CDR3 amino acids: CASSLALDSQPSNTQYF. The CDR3 bases are TGTGCCAGCAGCTTGGCCCTCGACTCCCAGCCGAGTAATACGCAGTATTTT. The V and J genes are TRBV5-6 and TRBJ2-3, with D unresolved. Germline CDR1 is SGHDT and CDR2 is YYEEEE. The CDR3 consists of 17 residues. The V and J ends lost 0 bases and 7 bases respectively, with 21 bases between them. Variable domain in full (rest from reference TRBV5-6 and TRBJ2-3): DAGVTQSPTHLIKTRGQQVTLRCSPKSGHDTVSWYQQALGQGPQFIFQYYEEEERQRGNFPDRFSGHQFPNYSSELNVNALLLGDSALYLCASSLALDSQPSNTQYFGPGTRLTVL.

The chain combines TRBV6-1 with TRBJ2-1, with 10 positions matching TRBD1. The CDR3 spans 13 residues. V dropped 6 bases and J dropped 6; count of bases not matched to a gene: 2. Germline assignment: CDR1 MNHNS and CDR2 SASEGT. The CDR3 nucleotides read TGTGCCAGCAGCTGGACAGGGGGCAATGAGCAGTTCTTC. It translates to CASSWTGGNEQFF.

The chain combines TRBV6-1 with TRBJ1-5, with D possibly being TRBD1 (5 bases). Looked up from germline, CDR1 is MNHNS and CDR2 is SASEGT. V was cut by 0 bases and J by 3 bases, with 15 bases left in between. The CDR3 length is 17 residues. DNA of the CDR3: TGTGCCAGCAGTGAAGCGTGGGGGAGGGTCGACAATCAGCCCCAGCATTTT. The encoded protein is CASSEAWGRVDNQPQHF.

This rearrangement joins TRBV9 to TRBJ1-1; D ambiguous. The CDR3 is made up of 13 amino acids. Germline V gene data show CDR1 as SGDLS and CDR2 as YYNGEE. V was pared by 0 bases and J by 11 bases, with 14 bases between. The CDR3 DNA is TGTGCCAGCAGCGTAGCTACTGGATCCGGGGCTTTCTTT. Translated, it gives CASSVATGSGAFF. The full variable domain, in which reference TRBV9 and TRBJ1-1 provide the parts outside the CDR3, is DSGVTQTPKHLITATGQRVTLRCSPRSGDLSVYWYQQSLDQGLQFLIQYYNGEERAKGNILERFSAQQFPDLHSELNLSSLELGDSALYFCASSVATGSGAFFGQGTRLTVV.

The V call is TRBV5-4, the J call TRBJ2-3, with 7 bases aligning to TRBD2. Trimming took 2 bases from V and 2 from J; bases not matched to a gene: 5. The V gene's germline CDR1 is SGHNT and CDR2 YYREEE (reference sequence). The CDR3 extends over 15 amino acids. CDR3 in amino acids: CASSLGTTPTDTQYF. In DNA, the CDR3 is TGTGCCAGCAGCTTAGGGACTACCCCCACAGATACGCAGTATTTT.

The V call is TRBV19, the J call TRBJ1-5; TRBD1 aligns across 11 bases. Germline V gives CDR1 LNHDA, CDR2 SQIVND (reference sequence). This CDR3 is 16 amino acids long. The V gene end was trimmed by 8 bases and the J gene end by 0 bases; junction bases not matched to a gene: 6. DNA for the CDR3: TGTGCCAGTGGGGACAGGGGGGATTATAGCAATCAGCCCCAGCATTTT. Translating it yields CASGDRGDYSNQPQHF.

V usage is TRBV5-4 and J usage is TRBJ2-7, with 12 bases matching TRBD2. CDR1 SGHNT and CDR2 YYREEE come from the germline V gene (reference sequence). V was pared by 2 bases and J by 5 bases, with 8 bases of the junction left unmatched. CDR3 size: 16 residues. The CDR3 is CASSFPGLAGIDEQYF. In DNA form, the CDR3 reads TGTGCCAGCAGCTTTCCTGGACTAGCGGGAATCGACGAGCAGTACTTC. Together with reference TRBV5-4 and TRBJ2-7, the CDR3 gives the full variable domain: ETGVTQSPTHLIKTRGQQVTLRCSSQSGHNTVSWYQQALGQGPQFIFQYYREEENGRGNFPPRFSGLQFPNYSSELNVNALELDDSALYLCASSFPGLAGIDEQYFGPGTRLTVT.

The chain recombines TRBV14 with TRBJ1-2; D gene unclear. Germline V gene lookup returns CDR1 SGHDN and CDR2 FVKESK. The V and J ends lost 0 bases and 3 bases respectively, with 8 bases between them. The CDR3 length is 14 residues. In DNA form, the CDR3 reads TGTGCCAGCAGCCAAGATGGGTGGTACTATGGCTACACCTTC. This translates into CASSQDGWYYGYTF.

The chain carries TRBV28 and TRBJ2-2, with 12 positions matching TRBD2. Germline lookup yields CDR1 MDHEN and CDR2 SYDVKM. V lost 7 bases, J lost 5 bases, and 2 bases stayed unmatched. The CDR3 loop spans 14 amino acids. This chain's CDR3 is CASNGLAGTGELFF. As DNA, the CDR3 is TGTGCCAGCAACGGACTAGCGGGAACCGGGGAGCTGTTTTTT.

The chain uses TRBV5-6 and TRBJ1-2; D might be TRBD1 (5 bases). This CDR3 region has 14 residues. CDR1 is SGHDT and CDR2 is YYEEEE in the germline V gene. With 6 bases removed from V and 5 bases from J, the gap between germline ends came to 17 bases. This CDR3 is CASNRDGVPYGYTF. The CDR3 DNA reads TGTGCCAGCAACCGGGACGGAGTTCCATATGGCTACACCTTC.

This clone was seen only once. The chain links TRBV5-1 to TRBJ2-7; D is possibly TRBD1 (6 bases). Trimming removed 2 bases at V and 4 bases at J, with 16 bases between. Per the germline V gene, CDR1 is SGHRS and CDR2 is YFSETQ. The CDR3 length is 15 residues. The CDR3 DNA reads as TGCGCCAGCAGCTTACAGGGCCTCCTTATGTACGAGCAGTACTTC. This codes for CASSLQGLLMYEQYF.